Listed here are 14 T cell receptor beta chains from one sample, sequenced in a study of neurological immune-mediated disorders (dated by TCRdb to 2018 to 2020). Receptor libraries were prepared by 5' RACE. Sequenced on an Illumina HiSeq 2500. TCRdb cleaned the public reads at Q25 with fastp, built clones with MiXCR and kept in-frame beta chains. Rows are unified per CDR3 protein, each entry keeping the most common DNA and genes. For this sample there are fewer than 55,000 distinct CDR3 sequences; more than 5% appear just once. Of the sample, 0.45% to 0.6% is held by the ten largest clones. The sample comprised CD4+ T cells from blood. All receptors derive from a woman in her thirties or forties in good health.

This clonotype was counted at least ten times. The V and J genes are TRBV11-2 and TRBJ2-1; TRBD2 matches 7 bases. The CDR3 runs to 15 residues. V shed 7 bases, J shed 4 bases, and the junction held 10 bases outside the gene matches. Germline-derived CDR1 and CDR2 are SGHAT and FQNNGV. This CDR3 reads CASTLERGSYNEQFF. As DNA, the CDR3 is TGTGCCAGCACCCTCGAGCGGGGAAGTTACAATGAGCAGTTCTTC.

This clonotype appeared many times. J is TRBJ1-2 and V is TRBV5-1, with D maybe TRBD1 (5 bases). Germline V gene sequence: CDR1 SGHRS, CDR2 YFSETQ. The V end lost 0 bases, the J end lost 7 bases, and 16 bases lay between the germline ends. The CDR3 covers 15 residues. CDR3 in DNA: TGCGCCAGCAGCTTGGAATCCGCGGCAGGGCTTGGCTACACCTTC. Residues: CASSLESAAGLGYTF. Combining the CDR3 with reference TRBV5-1 and TRBJ1-2 gives the whole variable domain KAGVTQTPRYLIKTRGQQVTLSCSPISGHRSVSWYQQTPGQGLQFLFEYFSETQRNKGNFPGRFSGRQFSNSRSEMNVSTLELGDSALYLCASSLESAAGLGYTFGSGTRLTVV.

The rearrangement links TRBV23-1 to TRBJ2-7; possibly TRBD1 for D (6 bases). TRBV23-1 is marked as an open reading frame, function uncertain. Trimming pared 8 bases from V and 12 bases from J, leaving 14 bases between. The CDR3 runs 10 residues. CDR3 nucleotide sequence: TGCGCCAGCGGACGACAGGAAGGGTACTTC. Its translation is CASGRQEGYF.

This clonotype appeared many times. V gene TRBV18 combines with J gene TRBJ2-1, with 8 bases lining up with TRBD2. Unmatched junction bases numbered 2, after V lost 4 bases and J lost 6 bases. The CDR3 consists of 13 residues. Germline V lookup: CDR1 KGHSH, CDR2 LQKENI. For the CDR3, the DNA is TGTGCCAGCTCACAGGGACTAGTCAATGAGCAGTTCTTC. It translates to CASSQGLVNEQFF.

This clonotype has ten or more counts. The V gene is TRBV7-2, the J gene TRBJ2-7; 9 nucleotides agree with TRBD2. Trimming took 5 bases from V and 5 from J; bases not matched to a gene: 13. Germline V gene sequence: CDR1 SGHTA, CDR2 FQGNSA. The length of the CDR3 is 16 residues. In DNA form, the CDR3 reads TGTGCCAGCAGCCTGGGAGCGAGGCGGGAGGGGGACGAGCAGTACTTC. It yields the protein CASSLGARREGDEQYF.

This clonotype was detected many times. This chain joins TRBV20-1 and TRBJ2-7, with a tentative D call TRBD2 (7 bases). CDR3 length equals 13 residues. Germline V gene data show CDR1 as DFQATT and CDR2 as SNEGSKA (reference sequence). V lost 6 bases and J 4 bases, leaving 16 bases between the germline ends. The CDR3 loop reads CSAEVGGLYEQYF. In DNA, the CDR3 is TGCAGTGCCGAGGTCGGGGGGCTTTACGAGCAGTACTTC.

In this sample, this clonotype turned up many times. The chain links TRBV27 to TRBJ2-7, with TRBD1 matching over 11 bases. CDR1 is MNHEY, CDR2 SMNVEV, per germline (reference sequence). The CDR3 consists of 14 residues. With V trimmed by 8 bases and J by 1 base, 4 bases remained unmatched. CDR3 DNA sequence: TGTGCCAGCTCGCGGGACAGGGGGTCCTACGAGCAGTACTTC. Protein sequence: CASSRDRGSYEQYF.

This clonotype was detected ten times or more. A clone one base away is much larger, so this may be a read error. This sequence joins TRBV9 and TRBJ2-7, with TRBD2 identical over 8 bases. The CDR3 totals 16 residues. The V and J ends lost 0 bases and 4 bases, in that order; junction bases with no gene match: 9. Germline V gene sequence: CDR1 SGDLS, CDR2 YYNGEE. For the CDR3, the DNA is TGTGCCAGCAGCGTAGGGCTTAGCGGGATGGCTTACGAGCAGTACTTC. Protein product: CASSVGLSGMAYEQYF.

This clonotype has a count of ten or more. The chain uses TRBV4-1 and TRBJ2-7; 7 bases fit TRBD2. The CDR3 extends over 17 amino acids. V shed 3 bases, J shed 6 bases, and the junction held 17 bases outside the gene matches. Per germline, CDR1 MGHRA and CDR2 YSYEKL. The CDR3 spells CASSQIQTTSEEREQYF. DNA of the CDR3: TGCGCCAGCAGCCAGATACAAACCACTAGCGAGGAGCGCGAGCAGTACTTC.

At least ten counts were recorded for this clonotype. The rearrangement links TRBV20-1 to TRBJ2-1; the match to TRBD2 covers 8 bases. CDR3 length: 15 residues. The V gene's germline CDR1 is DFQATT and CDR2 SNEGSKA (reference sequence). The J segment lost 10 bases and the V segment lost 6 bases, leaving 17 bases of the junction unmatched. As DNA, the CDR3 is TGCAGTGCCCTTGGGAGCGGGAGAAACGAGGGCGAGCAGTTCTTC. It is translated as CSALGSGRNEGEQFF.

Many counts were recorded for this clonotype. The rearrangement links TRBV6-6 to TRBJ2-2; 7 bases are a match to TRBD1. Trimming at V came to 5 bases and at J to 5 bases, leaving 5 bases not matched to a gene. The CDR3 loop spans 14 amino acids. Germline V gene data show CDR1 as MNHNY and CDR2 as SVGAGI (reference sequence). This CDR3 reads CASSVRQGTGELFF. In DNA, the CDR3 is TGTGCCAGCAGTGTCCGACAGGGAACCGGGGAGCTGTTTTTT.

This clonotype was counted ten times or more. J is TRBJ2-7 and V is TRBV3-1; D unresolved. Trimming left V 3 bases short and J 9 bases short, with 18 bases between. The CDR3 is 14 residues long. Germline V gene sequence: CDR1 LGHDT, CDR2 YNNKEL (reference sequence). The CDR3 here is CASSQGGSRGGQYF. The CDR3 DNA sequence: TGTGCCAGCAGCCAGGGTGGGTCACGAGGCGGGCAGTACTTC.

This clonotype was detected ten times or more. CDR3 amino acids: CASSLYMAGFNEQFF. For the CDR3, the DNA is TGTGCCAGCAGTTTGTACATGGCGGGCTTCAATGAGCAGTTCTTC. V is TRBV12-3 or TRBV12-4 and J is TRBJ2-1, with D perhaps TRBD2 (5 bases). The CDR3 contains 15 residues. Deletions cut 3 bases from V and 6 bases from J, with 15 bases between.

V usage is TRBV7-3 and J usage is TRBJ2-2; maybe TRBD1 (5 bases). Germline V gene sequence: CDR1 SGHTA, CDR2 FQGTGA. The ends were cut back, 3 bases at V and 7 bases at J, with 9 bases in the middle. There are 13 residues in the CDR3. The CDR3 DNA reads TGTGCCAGCAGCTTCGAAGGGGACGGGGAGCTGTTTTTT. This gives the protein CASSFEGDGELFF.